One sample yielded the 10 T cell receptor beta chains listed below, sequenced in a study of cytomegalovirus exposure and HLA in healthy donors. The PCR ran on 60 Vbeta and 13 Jbeta primers. Profiled with immunoSEQ multiplex PCR; TCRdb holds only in-frame clones, not every one. The sample has some 140,000 clones, about 83% seen once. Sequenced input: PBMCs. All receptors come from a woman in her thirties or forties in good health and CMV-seronegative.

This rearrangement joins TRBV4-1 to TRBJ1-5, with a weak D call TRBD1 (6 bases). The CDR3 sequence is 18 residues long. CDR1 is MGHRA and CDR2 is YSYEKL in the germline V gene. V was pared by 1 base and J by 3 bases, with 19 bases between. The DNA for the CDR3 is TGCGCCAGCAGCCAAGTTGGGGGGGCGACCCTCTCCAATCAGCCCCAGCATTTT. Protein sequence: CASSQVGGATLSNQPQHF.

V gene TRBV6-5 combines with J gene TRBJ1-4; D is possibly TRBD1 (6 bases). Germline V gene lookup returns CDR1 MNHEY and CDR2 SVGAGI. There are 15 residues in the CDR3. V lost 4 bases and J lost 0, with 9 bases in between. The CDR3 nucleotides read TGTGCCAGCAGTTTACAGGGTCCAACTAATGAAAAACTGTTTTTT. It translates to CASSLQGPTNEKLFF.

The count of this clone is one. The chain uses TRBV28 and TRBJ2-3, with 7 positions matching TRBD2. Germline-derived CDR1 and CDR2 are MDHEN and SYDVKM. This CDR3 has 16 amino acids. V trimming: 6 bases; J trimming: 0 bases; junction bases outside the gene matches: 9. The CDR3 region is CASSPAVRESTDTQYF. CDR3 bases: TGTGCCAGCAGCCCTGCCGTGCGGGAGAGCACAGATACGCAGTATTTT.

V usage is TRBV4-1 and J usage is TRBJ2-7; maybe TRBD2 (5 bases). Germline V gives CDR1 MGHRA, CDR2 YSYEKL. This CDR3 comprises 14 residues. V lost 0 bases, J lost 3 bases, and 9 bases lay in between. The CDR3 DNA is TGCGCCAGCAGCCAAGAGAGGGCCGGCTACGAGCAGTACTTC. Protein: CASSQERAGYEQYF.

This clone was recorded once. The chain uses TRBV6-4 and TRBJ2-2; D unresolved. This CDR3 is 15 amino acids long. CDR1 is MRHNA and CDR2 is SNTAGT in the germline V gene. The V end was cut by 0 bases, the J end by 2 bases, with 7 bases between. The CDR3 DNA sequence: TGTGCCAGCAGTGACTCCAGCGATAACACCGGGGAGCTGTTTTTT. As protein: CASSDSSDNTGELFF.

The J gene is TRBJ2-7, the V gene TRBV5-6; the D gene is possibly TRBD1 (7 bases). The CDR3 is made up of 15 amino acids. The germline gives CDR1 SGHDT, CDR2 YYEEEE. V lost 3 bases to trimming and J lost 5 bases, with 18 bases between them. The CDR3 reads CASSSQGDFSDEQYF. CDR3 DNA sequence: TGTGCCAGCAGCTCGCAGGGGGACTTTTCGGACGAGCAGTACTTC.

The chain combines TRBV6-4 with TRBJ2-1; TRBD2 matches at 8 bases. Germline trimming cut 5 bases from V and 4 bases from J; bases unmatched to any gene: 10. The CDR3 extends over 16 amino acids. Per the germline V gene, CDR1 is MRHNA and CDR2 is SNTAGT. The CDR3 DNA sequence: TGTGCCAGCAGTTCTACGAGCGGGAGAGCGTACAATGAGCAGTTCTTC. Translated: CASSSTSGRAYNEQFF.

The CDR3: CASSRLLYGTDGYTF. The DNA of the CDR3 is TGTGCCAGCAGTCGACTCCTATACGGGACAGATGGCTACACCTTC. The gene calls are TRBV6-6 and TRBJ1-2; 7 bases match TRBD1. Germline V gives CDR1 MNHNY, CDR2 SVGAGI (reference sequence). The CDR3 totals 15 residues. The V gene end was trimmed by 5 bases and the J gene end by 6 bases; junction bases not matched to a gene: 12.

V and J are TRBV4-2 and TRBJ2-7; D possibly corresponds to TRBD1 (6 bases). V lost 7 bases, J lost 1 base, and 14 bases lay in between. Germline V gene sequence: CDR1 LGHNA, CDR2 YNFKEQ. This CDR3 spans 14 amino acids. The CDR3 here is CASKGGLLSYEQYF. CDR3 sequence (DNA): TGTGCCAGCAAAGGGGGTCTTCTATCCTACGAGCAGTACTTC.

V gene TRBV5-5 combines with J gene TRBJ1-1; 8 nucleotides align to TRBD1. V dropped 0 bases and J dropped 4; count of bases not matched to a gene: 5. Germline-derived CDR1 and CDR2 are SGHKS and YYEKEE (reference sequence). This CDR3 comprises 15 residues. The CDR3 bases are TGTGCCAGCAGCTTGGCGGTGACAGGGGTCACTGAAGCTTTCTTT. Protein: CASSLAVTGVTEAFF.